One and the same sample provided the 30 T cell receptor beta chains below, sequenced in a study of T cells after posttransplantation cyclophosphamide. Assay used: immunoSEQ multiplex PCR; TCRdb lists only in-frame clones, some missing. Here the sample spans tens of thousands of clones, roughly 89% being singletons. The sequenced sample was PBMCs. Receptor source: a woman in her thirties or forties with a blood cancer, CMV-positive, and with a related stem cell donor.

The rearrangement links TRBV7-8 to TRBJ1-1; the D is unclear. Trimming took off 1 base at V and 7 bases at J, with 7 bases between the two ends. Germline assignment: CDR1 SGHVS and CDR2 FQNEAQ. The CDR3 contains 12 residues. The CDR3 is CASSLEENEAFF. CDR3 bases: TGTGCCAGCAGCTTAGAGGAGAATGAAGCTTTCTTT.

This chain connects TRBV28 to TRBJ2-7; TRBD1 is a possible D gene (5 bases). The CDR3 extends over 14 amino acids. The V end was cut by 4 bases, the J end by 3 bases, with 13 bases between. CDR1 and CDR2 from the germline V gene are MDHEN and SYDVKM. CDR3 sequence: CASSSGPLIYEQYF. Here the CDR3 DNA reads TGTGCCAGCAGTTCAGGGCCGTTAATCTACGAGCAGTACTTC.

On this clone itself: A junction end diverges from the germline sequence, so it may reflect a read error. The chain carries TRBV2 and TRBJ2-5; 9 bases map to TRBD2. CDR3 length: 13 amino acids. CDR1 and CDR2 (germline): SNHLY, FYNNEI. Written as DNA, the CDR3 is TGTGCCAGCAGTGAAGAAATGGCGGGGGGGCGGCACTTC. Protein product: CASSEEMAGGRHF. Full variable domain (missing parts from reference TRBV2 and TRBJ2-5): EPEVTQTPSHQVTQMGQEVILRCVPISNHLYFYWYRQILGQKVEFLVSFYNNEISEKSEIFDDQFSVERPDGSNFTLKIRSTKLEDSAMYFCASSEEMAGGRHFGPGTRLLVL.

The chain uses TRBV5-1 and TRBJ2-2; D is possibly TRBD1 (5 bases). Looked up from germline, CDR1 is SGHRS and CDR2 is YFSETQ. The CDR3 has 15 residues. V lost 1 base and J lost 4, with 11 bases in between. The CDR3 loop reads CASSLWGLSTGELFF. CDR3 DNA: TGCGCCAGCAGCTTGTGGGGCCTATCCACCGGGGAGCTGTTTTTT.

By share, this clone counts as medium-sized. The chain employs TRBV4-3 and TRBJ1-6; maybe TRBD1 (5 bases). This CDR3 is 15 amino acids long. The germline gives CDR1 LGHNA, CDR2 YSLEER. V lost 0 bases and J lost 13, with 16 bases in between. The CDR3 region has the DNA TGCGCCAGCAGCCAAGATGCGGGGCCAGGCTTTCCCCTCCACTTT. This gives the protein CASSQDAGPGFPLHF.

The J gene is TRBJ1-5, the V gene TRBV6-1; no clear D gene. Germline V gives CDR1 MNHNS, CDR2 SASEGT. The CDR3 totals 12 residues. With 7 bases removed from V and 6 bases from J, the gap between germline ends came to 10 bases. The chain's CDR3 is CASNPIGQPQHF. The CDR3 DNA follows: TGTGCCAGCAATCCCATCGGTCAGCCCCAGCATTTT.

This clone was observed once. The gene calls are TRBV6-5 and TRBJ2-2; 9 bases fit TRBD2. The CDR3 has 15 residues. CDR1 and CDR2 from the germline V gene are MNHEY and SVGAGI. Trimming removed 6 bases from V and 4 bases from J; junction bases left unmatched: 6. CDR3 nucleotides: TGTGCCAGCAGCCGCGGGGGGGCCGGCACCGGGGAGCTGTTTTTT. This translates into CASSRGGAGTGELFF.

The chain employs TRBV6-1 and TRBJ1-5, with 9 bases aligning to TRBD1. CDR3 length: 15 residues. The germline V gene encodes CDR1 MNHNS and CDR2 SASEGT. With V trimmed by 3 bases and J by 3 bases, 3 bases remained unmatched. DNA for the CDR3: TGTGCCAGCAGTGATTGGACAGGGGACAATCAGCCCCAGCATTTT. Translation: CASSDWTGDNQPQHF.

Here the CDR3 DNA reads TGTGCCATCAGTACGCGCCAGATACAGGGGGGCTACACCTTC. It encodes CAISTRQIQGGYTF. The V and J genes are TRBV10-3 and TRBJ1-2; 7 nucleotides line up with TRBD1. The J segment lost 8 bases and the V segment lost 5 bases, leaving 11 bases of the junction unmatched. CDR1 and CDR2 (germline): ENHRY, SYGVKD. This CDR3 has 14 amino acids.

This clone was counted a few times. The rearrangement uses TRBV10-2 and TRBJ1-6; 7 nucleotides match TRBD1. The length of the CDR3 is 15 residues. The germline V gene has CDR1 WSHSY and CDR2 SAAADI. Unmatched junction bases numbered 12, after V lost 9 bases and J lost 7 bases. CDR3 protein: CASSEGGEVNSPLHF. The CDR3 bases are TGCGCCAGTTCGGAAGGGGGCGAGGTGAATTCACCCCTCCACTTT.

The chain recombines TRBV10-2 with TRBJ2-5; D gene uncertain. The CDR3 totals 12 residues. V was trimmed by 5 bases and J by 9 bases, leaving 13 bases between them. Germline CDR1 WSHSY, CDR2 SAAADI. The CDR3 DNA follows: TGCGCCAGCAGTCTGGGCCGGTGGGCCCAGTACTTC. The encoded protein is CASSLGRWAQYF.

This clone was observed once. The J gene is TRBJ1-6, the V gene TRBV4-3; D might be TRBD1 (5 bases). Trimming removed 1 base from V and 8 bases from J, with 9 bases in between. CDR1 LGHNA and CDR2 YSLEER come from the germline V gene. This CDR3 contains 14 residues. CDR3 bases: TGCGCCAGCAGCCAAGTCAGGGAATATTCACCCCTCCACTTT. Translating it yields CASSQVREYSPLHF.

This clone was recorded a few times. The V call is TRBV6-5, the J call TRBJ1-2; TRBD1 aligns across 9 bases. Germline V CDR1 and CDR2: MNHEY, SVGAGI. The CDR3 has 15 amino acids. The V and J ends lost 5 bases and 6 bases, in that order; junction bases with no gene match: 10. The CDR3 sequence: CASSLRQGGQNGYTF. The CDR3 nucleotides are TGTGCCAGCAGTCTAAGACAGGGGGGACAAAATGGCTACACCTTC.

The V call is TRBV19, the J call TRBJ2-7; a weak D match, TRBD2 (7 bases). V lost 2 bases to trimming and J lost 2 bases, with 10 bases between them. CDR3 length: 14 residues. The germline CDR1 and CDR2 sequences are LNHDA and SQIVND (reference sequence). In DNA, the CDR3 is TGTGCCAGTAGTATATCCGGGGGGCCCTACGAGCAGTACTTC. Translated, it gives CASSISGGPYEQYF.

This chain links TRBV5-4 with TRBJ1-2, with 7 bases lining up with TRBD1. J lost 8 bases, V lost 0 bases, and 13 bases had no gene match. This CDR3 comprises 16 residues. Looked up from germline, CDR1 is SGHNT and CDR2 is YYREEE (reference sequence). CDR3 amino acids: CASSLVRTGLGGGYTF. CDR3 coding DNA: TGTGCCAGCAGCTTGGTTCGGACAGGTCTAGGGGGAGGCTACACCTTC. Full variable domain (rest looked up from reference TRBV5-4 and TRBJ1-2): ETGVTQSPTHLIKTRGQQVTLRCSSQSGHNTVSWYQQALGQGPQFIFQYYREEENGRGNFPPRFSGLQFPNYSSELNVNALELDDSALYLCASSLVRTGLGGGYTFGSGTRLTVV.

This clone has only one observation. The CDR3 region is CASSLTPDRIYEQYF. The DNA of the CDR3 is TGTGCCAGCAGCCTTACCCCTGACAGGATCTACGAGCAGTACTTC. The genes are TRBV9 and TRBJ2-7; weak D call: TRBD1 (6 bases). Germline V gives CDR1 SGDLS, CDR2 YYNGEE. Between the trimmed V and J ends, which lost 4 bases and 3 bases, there was a span of 17 bases. The CDR3 covers 15 residues.

V usage is TRBV11-3 and J usage is TRBJ2-4; the D gene is possibly TRBD2 (6 bases). V was pared by 2 bases and J by 9 bases, with 11 bases between. Germline assignment: CDR1 SGHNT and CDR2 YENEEA. The CDR3 has 13 residues. In nucleotides, the CDR3 is TGTGCCAGCAGCTTACGGCGGGGAGGCATTCAGTACTTC. This gives the protein CASSLRRGGIQYF.

This chain joins TRBV7-2 and TRBJ1-5; a possible D gene is TRBD1 (5 bases). V was clipped by 1 base and J by 4 bases, with 8 bases between them. The CDR3 is made up of 14 amino acids. The germline gives CDR1 SGHTA, CDR2 FQGNSA. This chain's CDR3 is CASSLVAGNQPQHF. CDR3 in DNA: TGTGCCAGCAGCTTAGTGGCAGGGAATCAGCCCCAGCATTTT.

This chain uses TRBV11-3 with TRBJ2-7, with D hard to call. Germline CDR1 reads SGHNT; CDR2 reads YENEEA. V lost 5 bases to trimming and J lost 3 bases, with 17 bases between them. The CDR3 totals 15 residues. This CDR3 reads CASSLGSTPRYEQYF. CDR3 in DNA: TGTGCCAGCAGCCTAGGATCCACTCCCCGCTACGAGCAGTACTTC. The full variable domain, its missing parts supplied by reference TRBV11-3 and TRBJ2-7, is EAGVVQSPRYKIIEKKQPVAFWCNPISGHNTLYWYLQNLGQGPELLIRYENEEAVDDSQLPKDRFSAERLKGVDSTLKIQPAELGDSAVYLCASSLGSTPRYEQYFGPGTRLTVT.

The chain couples TRBV7-2 to TRBJ2-2; TRBD2 matches at 8 bases. The CDR3 extends over 17 amino acids. Trimming at V came to 5 bases and at J to 2 bases, leaving 10 bases not matched to a gene. Germline V gene data show CDR1 as SGHTA and CDR2 as FQGNSA. The CDR3 is CASSHFIGGANTGELFF. In nucleotides, the CDR3 is TGTGCCAGCAGCCATTTTATCGGGGGGGCTAACACCGGGGAGCTGTTTTTT.

The chain has TRBV7-9 and TRBJ2-7, with D unclear. CDR1 is SEHNR and CDR2 is FQNEAQ in the germline V gene (reference sequence). V was clipped by 6 bases and J by 7 bases, with 10 bases between them. This CDR3 spans 11 amino acids. The CDR3 nucleotides are TGTGCCAGCAGTTCTGACTGGGAGCAGTACTTC. It yields the protein CASSSDWEQYF.

This clone was observed a single time. The genes are TRBV7-6 and TRBJ1-1, with D possibly matching TRBD1 (5 bases). The CDR3 is made up of 13 amino acids. Germline lookup yields CDR1 SGHVS and CDR2 FNYEAQ. Trimming took off 1 base at V and 8 bases at J, with 11 bases between the two ends. The CDR3, as DNA: TGTGCCAGCAGCTTAGGGGGGGGGAGGGAAGCTTTCTTT. Encoded protein: CASSLGGGREAFF. The entire variable domain, with the rest obtained from reference TRBV7-6 and TRBJ1-1, is as follows: GAGVSQSPRYKVTKRGQDVALRCDPISGHVSLYWYRQALGQGPEFLTYFNYEAQQDKSGLPNDRFSAERPEGSISTLTIQRTEQRDSAMYRCASSLGGGREAFFGQGTRLTVV.

This sequence joins TRBV4-2 and TRBJ2-3; the D gene is possibly TRBD1 (5 bases). The V and J ends lost 4 bases and 5 bases respectively, with 7 bases between them. Germline-derived CDR1 and CDR2 are LGHNA and YNFKEQ. This CDR3 comprises 12 residues. The CDR3 coding sequence is TGTGCCAGCAGCCCCGACAGAGATACGCAGTATTTT. Translated, it gives CASSPDRDTQYF.

V is TRBV27 and J is TRBJ2-1; possible D gene TRBD1, 7 bases. Trimming removed 7 bases from V and 6 bases from J, with 22 bases in between. Per the germline V gene, CDR1 is MNHEY and CDR2 is SMNVEV (reference sequence). This CDR3 spans 16 amino acids. CDR3 in amino acids: CASTPFFRGAINEQFF. Here the CDR3 DNA reads TGTGCCAGCACCCCGTTTTTCAGGGGGGCCATCAATGAGCAGTTCTTC.

The V gene is TRBV25-1, the J gene TRBJ2-1, with 13 bases lining up with TRBD2. Trimming at V came to 4 bases and at J to 2 bases, leaving 5 bases not matched to a gene. Germline CDR1 is MGHDK and CDR2 is SYGVNS. The CDR3 extends over 17 amino acids. The CDR3 DNA sequence: TGTGCCAGCAGTGCAGGACTAGCGGGGGACCCCTACAATGAGCAGTTCTTC. Protein sequence: CASSAGLAGDPYNEQFF.

V usage is TRBV13 and J usage is TRBJ2-2; possibly TRBD1 for D (5 bases). The germline V gene has CDR1 PRHDT and CDR2 FYEKMQ (reference sequence). CDR3 size: 18 residues. Trimming cost V 1 base and J 2 bases, with 17 bases left between them. The CDR3: CASSLVSLVRENTGELFF. The DNA of the CDR3 is TGTGCCAGCAGCTTAGTTTCCTTAGTCAGGGAAAACACCGGGGAGCTGTTTTTT.

This chain uses TRBV29-1 with TRBJ2-2; no definite D call. CDR1 is SQVTM, CDR2 ANQGSEA, per germline. The V and J ends lost 5 bases and 5 bases respectively, with 6 bases between them. This CDR3 comprises 11 residues. For the CDR3, the DNA is TGCAGCGTTCTGGAGACCGGGGAGCTGTTTTTT. Amino acid sequence: CSVLETGELFF.

This rearrangement joins TRBV19 to TRBJ1-2, with unresolved D. Germline-derived CDR1 and CDR2 are LNHDA and SQIVND (reference sequence). The CDR3 totals 14 residues. The V end lost 7 bases, the J end lost 3 bases, and 15 bases lay between the germline ends. The CDR3 sequence: CASTVDGRYYGYTF. CDR3 nucleotide sequence: TGTGCCAGTACCGTCGACGGGAGATACTATGGCTACACCTTC.

This chain uses TRBV7-9 with TRBJ2-1; 12 nucleotides line up with TRBD2. The V gene's germline CDR1 is SEHNR and CDR2 FQNEAQ (reference sequence). The V segment lost 5 bases and the J segment 6 bases; nucleotides outside the gene matches: 8. This CDR3 has 16 residues. The CDR3 DNA sequence: TGTGCCAGCAGCCGAGAAGGACTAGCGGGGTTCAATGAGCAGTTCTTC. This sequence encodes CASSREGLAGFNEQFF.

The rearrangement links TRBV9 to TRBJ1-1; 9 nucleotides match TRBD1. Germline V lookup: CDR1 SGDLS, CDR2 YYNGEE. There are 14 residues in the CDR3. After removal of 4 bases from V and 4 bases from J, the junction contained 5 bases not matched to a gene. CDR3 amino acids: CASSHRGLGTEAFF. The DNA for the CDR3 is TGTGCCAGCAGCCACAGGGGGCTGGGCACTGAAGCTTTCTTT.